These T cell receptor beta chains were read from a single sample in a study of blood T cell repertoires in COVID-19. The method was immunoSEQ multiplex PCR; TCRdb's version includes in-frame clones alone and lacks a portion of them. The sample lists 140,000 to 150,000 clones; about 87% were seen once. Sequenced material: peripheral blood. Every receptor here comes from a woman in her fifties or sixties with acute or convalescent COVID-19. Both conserved end residues are part of each CDR3. The D gene is left open where the match is weak. The size entry is marked missing in some rows and otherwise reads once, few, many or a size class.

TRBJ1-2 . TRBV20-1 . TGCAGTGCCTCCGCAGGGGTCGGCTACACCTTC CSASAGVGYTF
TRBJ1-5 . TRBV7-8 once TGTGCCAGCAGCTTAGAAGACAATGACAATCAGCCCCAGCATTTT CASSLEDNDNQPQHF
TRBJ1-2 . TRBV4-2 . TGTGCCAGCAGCCAAGATTGGTCCCCCGACAGGACTCGCAGCTATGGCTACACCTTC CASSQDWSPDRTRSYGYTF
TRBJ2-2 TRBD1 TRBV5-1 . TGCGCCAGCAGCTTACCGACAGGGACCACCGGGGAGCTGTTTTTT CASSLPTGTTGELFF
TRBJ2-4 . TRBV30 few TGTGCCTGGAGTGTAGGGCGGGGTTTGGGAGCCAAAAACATTCAGTACTTC CAWSVGRGLGAKNIQYF
TRBJ1-3 . TRBV10-3 . TGTGCCATCAGTGGCCAGGGGACTAGGGGAAACACCATATATTTT CAISGQGTRGNTIYF
TRBJ2-7 TRBD1 TRBV28 once TGTGCCAGCAGTTTACTCGGACAGGGCTACGAGCAGTACTTC CASSLLGQGYEQYF
TRBJ2-3 TRBD1 TRBV27 . TGTGCCAGCCGCCCCCACAGGGGTACAGATACGCAGTATTTT CASRPHRGTDTQYF
TRBJ1-6 . TRBV7-8 . TGTGCCAGCAGCTTAGATAGAGGGTTCAATTCACCCCTCCACTTT CASSLDRGFNSPLHF
TRBJ2-2 TRBD1 TRBV5-1 . TGCGCCAGCAGCTTTGTAGGACAGGCGGACACCGGGGAGCTGTTTTTT CASSFVGQADTGELFF
TRBJ1-5 TRBD1 TRBV19 . TGTGCCAGTAACAGACAGGGAGGTCAGCCCCAGCATTTT CASNRQGGQPQHF
TRBJ1-2 . TRBV20-1 once TGCAGTGCTGACGGGGGTGGCTACACCTTC CSADGGGYTF
TRBJ1-1 . TRBV7-9 . TGTGCCAGCAACCCCTGGGAGCGAACTGAAGCTTTCTTT CASNPWERTEAFF
TRBJ1-2 . TRBV27 . TGTGCCAGCAGTTTATTCGGGGGTGAAGGCTACACCTTC CASSLFGGEGYTF
TRBJ1-2 . TRBV28 . TGTGCCAGCAGTTCTATACGGCGACTGGGTCAAGGCTACACCTTC CASSSIRRLGQGYTF
TRBJ1-6 TRBD1 TRBV20-1 . TGCAGTGCTAGTGATGGGACAGTATGGTATTCACCCCTCCACTTT CSASDGTVWYSPLHF
TRBJ2-2 . TRBV6-1 . TGTGCCAGCAGTGAACAAACAGGGCTCCACACCGGGGAGCTGTTTTTT CASSEQTGLHTGELFF
TRBJ1-4 . TRBV7-8 . TGTGCCAGCAGCTTAGGGGCCAGGGCTAATGAAAAACTGTTTTTT CASSLGARANEKLFF
TRBJ1-2 . TRBV2 . TGTGCCAGCAGGGCCAGGGGACCCAACTATGGCTACACCTTC CASRARGPNYGYTF
TRBJ2-3 TRBD2 TRBV6-5 . TGTGCCAGCAGACTAGCGGGGGGAGATACGCAGTATTTT CASRLAGGDTQYF
TRBJ1-1 TRBD1 TRBV6-5 . TGTGCCAGCAGTTACGGGACAGGGAACACTGAAGCTTTCTTT CASSYGTGNTEAFF
TRBJ1-4 . TRBV18 . TGTGCCAGCTCACCCACTTTTGCAACTAATGAAAAACTGTTTTTT CASSPTFATNEKLFF
TRBJ2-5 TRBD2 TRBV7-6 . TGTGCCAGCAGCTTAGTCGAAGCGGGGGGAGGTTTGGGAGAGACCCAGTACTTC CASSLVEAGGGLGETQYF
TRBJ2-6 TRBD2 TRBV2 . TGTGCCAGCAGTGCCGGGAGGGCGACTGGGGCCAACGTCCTGACTTTC CASSAGRATGANVLTF
TRBJ2-3 . TRBV10-3 once TGTGCCATCCGGACACAGGGTCAGACAGATACGCAGTATTTT CAIRTQGQTDTQYF
TRBJ1-1 TRBD1 TRBV15 once TGTGCCACCAGCAGAGACAGGGGGCTGAACACTGAAGCTTTCTTT CATSRDRGLNTEAFF
TRBJ1-4 TRBD1 TRBV27 . TGTGCCAGCAGTTTATCCGGGACAGAAGAAGGAAAACTGTTTTTT CASSLSGTEEGKLFF
TRBJ1-1 . TRBV18 . TGTGCCAGCTCACCATCAGAGAACACTGAAGCTTTCTTT CASSPSENTEAFF
TRBJ1-1 TRBD1 TRBV6-5 . TGTGCCAGCAGCCTCGGACAGGGGAACACTGAAGCTTTCTTT CASSLGQGNTEAFF
TRBJ2-5 . TRBV5-1 . TGCGCCAGCAGCTTGTGGTGGGACGGCGGGGAAGAGACCCAGTACTTC CASSLWWDGGEETQYF
TRBJ1-1 . TRBV6-5 . TGTGCCAGCAGCCGTACTTTCATGAACACTGAAGCTTTCTTT CASSRTFMNTEAFF
TRBJ1-1 TRBD1 TRBV11-1 . TGTGCCAGCAGTTCTCACGACAGGGCCGAGGCAGCTTTCTTT CASSSHDRAEAAFF
TRBJ1-1 TRBD1 TRBV5-1 once TGCGCCAGCAGCTACAGGGGAGAGGGGAACACTGAAGCTTTCTTT CASSYRGEGNTEAFF
TRBJ1-5 . TRBV28 . TGTGCCAGCTTCCCCAGGGGAGTTCAGCCCCAGCATTTT CASFPRGVQPQHF
TRBJ1-5 . TRBV19 . TGTGCCAGTAGTGGCTCAAAATGGAGTCAGCCCCAGCATTTT CASSGSKWSQPQHF
TRBJ1-5 TRBD1 TRBV19 . TGTGCCAGTAGTATCCGGACAGGGGTTTATAGCAATCAGCCCCAGCATTTT CASSIRTGVYSNQPQHF
TRBJ2-3 . TRBV6-2/TRBV6-3 . TGTGCCAGCAGCTATTTGAGCACAGATACGCAGTATTTT CASSYLSTDTQYF
TRBJ2-1 TRBD2 TRBV6-5 . TGTGCCAGCAGTTACTCGACGAGCGGGGGGAATACTGAGCAGTTCTTC CASSYSTSGGNTEQFF
TRBJ2-7 TRBD2 TRBV29-1 . TGCAGCGTGATAGCGGGAACCTACGAGCAGTACTTC CSVIAGTYEQYF
TRBJ2-3 TRBD2 TRBV10-2 . TGCGCCAGCAGTGTACTAGCGGGAGCATCAGATACGCAGTATTTT CASSVLAGASDTQYF
TRBJ2-5 . TRBV5-1 . TGCGCCAGCAGCTGGAGGGGCGGGGAGACCCAGTACTTC CASSWRGGETQYF
TRBJ1-6 . TRBV18 . TGTGCCAGCTCCCTAGGCCGGGATTCACCCCTCCACTTT CASSLGRDSPLHF
TRBJ1-1 TRBD1 TRBV7-2 . TGTGCCAGCAGCTCAGGGGGCAGATTGGGCACTGAAGCTTTCTTT CASSSGGRLGTEAFF
TRBJ1-4 . TRBV7-2 . TGTGCCAGCAGCCCAGGGTCCACAACTAATGAAAAACTGTTTTTT CASSPGSTTNEKLFF
TRBJ2-7 . TRBV7-8 . TGTGCCAGCAGCTTAGGCCAGGACGAGCAGTACTTC CASSLGQDEQYF
TRBJ1-4 . TRBV24-1 . TGTGCCACCAGTGAGGCGGGACGGAGCAATGAAAAACTGTTTTTT CATSEAGRSNEKLFF
TRBJ2-2 . TRBV6-5 . TGTGCCACCCAAGCAGGGTTAGTGACCGGGGAGCTGTTTTTT CATQAGLVTGELFF
TRBJ1-5 . TRBV6-5 . TGTGCCAGCAGTTACCCGACAGGATCCAGCAATCAGCCCCAGCATTTT CASSYPTGSSNQPQHF
TRBJ2-3 TRBD1 TRBV6-6 . TGTGCCACCAGGACAGGGGGCAATGCAGATACGCAGTATTTT CATRTGGNADTQYF
TRBJ1-2 . TRBV27 . TGTGCCAGCAGTGTGGACAGATTCGACTATGGCTACACCTTC CASSVDRFDYGYTF
TRBJ1-5 TRBD1 TRBV2 . TGTGCCAGCACCGGGACAGGGGGCGATCAGCCCCAGCATTTT CASTGTGGDQPQHF
TRBJ1-2 . TRBV6-6 few TGTGCCAGCAGTCACCGGTCGGGGAGCTCCGACTATGGCTACACCTTC CASSHRSGSSDYGYTF
TRBJ1-2 . TRBV12-3/TRBV12-4 few TGTGCCAGCAGTAGGGGGGGTGGATATGGCTACACCTTC CASSRGGGYGYTF
TRBJ1-5 . TRBV24-1 . TGTGCCACCAGTGACCCCAACAGGAATCAGCCCCAGCATTTT CATSDPNRNQPQHF
TRBJ1-1 . TRBV5-6 . TGTGCCAGCAGTCGGTTGAACACTGAAGCTTTCTTT CASSRLNTEAFF
TRBJ2-2 TRBD2 TRBV2 . TGTGCCAGCGGGACTAGCGGGATCACCGGGGAGCTGTTTTTT CASGTSGITGELFF
TRBJ2-2 TRBD2 TRBV5-1 few TGCGCCAGCAGCCCCGGGGAGGGGCTGACCGGGGAGCTGTTTTTT CASSPGEGLTGELFF